This T cell receptor (beta chain) stems from a study of OX40 agonist ivuxolimab in advanced cancers. Study context: Patients were under 90% male with ages roughly 23 to 85, mean 60.

Patients were excluded for autoimmune disease history or systemic immunosuppression. V lost 0 bases to trimming and J lost 1 base, with 9 bases between them. Germline CDR1 reads KGHSH; CDR2 reads LQKENI. The CDR3 sequence is 15 residues long. The table came from immunoSEQ multiplex PCR; TCRdb's copy has only in-frame clones and leaves some out. The table records some 52,000 clones, about nine tenths of them present only once. The sequencing used CD4+ or CD8+ T cells sorted from blood, collected in a trial of the OX40 agonist ivuxolimab. The sequence was obtained from an adult with an advanced solid tumor such as melanoma, head and neck, liver or kidney cancer. This chain links TRBV18 with TRBJ1-1; D is ambiguous. CDR3 protein: CASSPPSSRNTEAFF. CDR3 in DNA: TGTGCCAGCTCACCACCGAGCAGCAGGAACACTGAAGCTTTCTTT.